This T cell receptor (beta chain) was found in a study of blood T cell repertoires in COVID-19. Study-level background: From the United States, Italy and Spain came samples of acute and convalescent COVID-19. Sources were T cells, B-cell-depleted T cells, or PBMCs; the material itself was cDNA or gDNA.

With V trimmed by 1 base and J by 5 bases, 9 bases remained unmatched. Per the germline V gene, CDR1 is SGHDN and CDR2 is FVKESK. CDR3 length: 17 amino acids. As handled by the study authors: By means of reference gene primer amplification, nucleated cell counts were estimated. Profiled with immunoSEQ multiplex PCR; TCRdb holds only in-frame clones, not every one. Clone size and V and J calls were adopted from that table, with D and trimming inferred from the DNA. The table lists 50,000 to 75,000 clones, 80% to 90% of them singletons, with 6% to 8.5% in the top ten. V gene TRBV14 combines with J gene TRBJ2-7; 12 nucleotides line up with TRBD2. Specimen: peripheral blood. This clonotype was obtained from a man aged 55 to 69 with acute or convalescent COVID-19. CDR3 DNA: TGTGCCAGCAGCCAAGGACTAGCGGGGGCCTGGAGCGACGAGCAGTACTTC. As protein: CASSQGLAGAWSDEQYF.